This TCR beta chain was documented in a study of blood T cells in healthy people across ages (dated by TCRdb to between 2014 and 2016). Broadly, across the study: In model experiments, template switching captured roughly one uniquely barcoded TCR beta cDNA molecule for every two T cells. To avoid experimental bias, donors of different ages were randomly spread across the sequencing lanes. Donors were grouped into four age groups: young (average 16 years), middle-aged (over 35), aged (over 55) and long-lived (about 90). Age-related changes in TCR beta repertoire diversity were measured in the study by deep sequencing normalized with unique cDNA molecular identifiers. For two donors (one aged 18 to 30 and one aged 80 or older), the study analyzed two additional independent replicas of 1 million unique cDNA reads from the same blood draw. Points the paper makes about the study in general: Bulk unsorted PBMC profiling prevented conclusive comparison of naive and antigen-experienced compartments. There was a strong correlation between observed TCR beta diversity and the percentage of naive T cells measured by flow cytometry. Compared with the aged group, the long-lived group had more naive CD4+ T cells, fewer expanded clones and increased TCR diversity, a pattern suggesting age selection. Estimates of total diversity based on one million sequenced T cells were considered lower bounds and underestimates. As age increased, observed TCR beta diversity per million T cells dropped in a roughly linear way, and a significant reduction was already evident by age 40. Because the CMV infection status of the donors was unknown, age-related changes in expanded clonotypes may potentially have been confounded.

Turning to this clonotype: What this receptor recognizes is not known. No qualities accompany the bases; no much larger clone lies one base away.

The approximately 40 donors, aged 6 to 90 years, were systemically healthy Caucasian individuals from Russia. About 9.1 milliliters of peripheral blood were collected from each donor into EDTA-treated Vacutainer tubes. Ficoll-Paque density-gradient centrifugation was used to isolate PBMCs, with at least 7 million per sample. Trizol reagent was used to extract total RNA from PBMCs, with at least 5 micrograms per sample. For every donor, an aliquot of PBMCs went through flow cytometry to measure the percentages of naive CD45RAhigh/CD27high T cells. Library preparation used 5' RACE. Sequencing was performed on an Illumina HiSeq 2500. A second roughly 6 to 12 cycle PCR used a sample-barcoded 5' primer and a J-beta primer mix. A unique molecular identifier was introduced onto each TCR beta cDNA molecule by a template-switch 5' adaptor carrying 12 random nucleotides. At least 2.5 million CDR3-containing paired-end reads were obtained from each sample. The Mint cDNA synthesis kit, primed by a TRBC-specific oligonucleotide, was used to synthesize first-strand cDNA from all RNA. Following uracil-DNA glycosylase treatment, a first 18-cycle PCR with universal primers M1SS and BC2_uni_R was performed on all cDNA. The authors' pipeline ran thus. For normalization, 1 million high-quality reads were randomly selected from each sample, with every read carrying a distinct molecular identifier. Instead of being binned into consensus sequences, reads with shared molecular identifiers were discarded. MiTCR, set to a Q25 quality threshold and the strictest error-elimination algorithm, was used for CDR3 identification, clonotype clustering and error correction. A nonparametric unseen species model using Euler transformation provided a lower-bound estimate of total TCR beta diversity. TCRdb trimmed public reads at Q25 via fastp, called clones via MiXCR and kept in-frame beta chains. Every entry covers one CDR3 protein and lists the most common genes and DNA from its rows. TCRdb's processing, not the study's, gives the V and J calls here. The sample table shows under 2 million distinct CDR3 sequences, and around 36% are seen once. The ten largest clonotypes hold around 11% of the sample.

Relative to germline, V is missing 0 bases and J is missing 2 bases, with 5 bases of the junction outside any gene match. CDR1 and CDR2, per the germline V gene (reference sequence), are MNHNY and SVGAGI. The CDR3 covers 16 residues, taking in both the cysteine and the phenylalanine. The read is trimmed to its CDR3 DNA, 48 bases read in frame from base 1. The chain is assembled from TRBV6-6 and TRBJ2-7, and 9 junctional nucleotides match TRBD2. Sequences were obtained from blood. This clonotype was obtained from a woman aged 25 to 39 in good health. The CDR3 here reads CASSYSKLAGAYEQYF. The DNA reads TGTGCCAGCAGTTACTCGAAGTTAGCGGGAGCCTACGAGCAGTACTTC.